This TCR beta chain was observed in a study of control samples from healthy donors and cancer patients. The protocol was immunoSEQ multiplex PCR, while the TCRdb copy is restricted to in-frame clones and leaves out a portion. The table has fewer than 200,000 clones, less than 95% seen once; the top ten hold 13% to 15%. This sequence was found in a man between 60 and 70 years old with colorectal cancer. The sample taken for sequencing was PBMCs.

The CDR3 sequence: CASQGQINSPLHF. The CDR3 DNA follows: TGTGCCAGCCAAGGACAAATTAATTCACCCCTCCACTTT. This chain joins TRBV5-6 and TRBJ1-6, with a possible D match to TRBD1 (5 bases). V was pared by 7 bases and J by 6 bases, with 11 bases between. CDR3 length: 13 amino acids. Germline V gives CDR1 SGHDT, CDR2 YYEEEE.